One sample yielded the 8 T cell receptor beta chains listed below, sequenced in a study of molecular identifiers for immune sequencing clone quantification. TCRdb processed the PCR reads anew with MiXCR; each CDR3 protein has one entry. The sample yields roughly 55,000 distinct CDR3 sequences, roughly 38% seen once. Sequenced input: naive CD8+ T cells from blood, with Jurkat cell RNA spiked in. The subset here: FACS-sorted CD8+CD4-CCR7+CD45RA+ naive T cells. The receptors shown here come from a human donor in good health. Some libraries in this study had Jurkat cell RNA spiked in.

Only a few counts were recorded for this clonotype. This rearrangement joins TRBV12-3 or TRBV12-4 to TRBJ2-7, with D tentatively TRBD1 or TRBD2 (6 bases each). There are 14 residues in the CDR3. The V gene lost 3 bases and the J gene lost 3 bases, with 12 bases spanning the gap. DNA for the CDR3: TGTGCCAGCAGTTTCGGGGGCCATTACTACGAGCAGTACTTC. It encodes CASSFGGHYYEQYF.

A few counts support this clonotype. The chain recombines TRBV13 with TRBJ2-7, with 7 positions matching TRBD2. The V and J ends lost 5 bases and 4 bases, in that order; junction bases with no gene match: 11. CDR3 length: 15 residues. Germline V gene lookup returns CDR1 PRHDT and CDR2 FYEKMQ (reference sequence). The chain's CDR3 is CASSPGPGLGYEQYF. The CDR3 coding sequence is TGTGCCAGCAGCCCGGGGCCTGGACTAGGTTACGAGCAGTACTTC.

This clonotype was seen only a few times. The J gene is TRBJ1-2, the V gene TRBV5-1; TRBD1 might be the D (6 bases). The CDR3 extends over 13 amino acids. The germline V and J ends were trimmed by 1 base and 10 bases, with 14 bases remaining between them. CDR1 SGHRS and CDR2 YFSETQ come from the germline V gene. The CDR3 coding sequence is TGCGCCAGCAGCTTGCGTCAGGGGATCGACTACACCTTC. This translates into CASSLRQGIDYTF. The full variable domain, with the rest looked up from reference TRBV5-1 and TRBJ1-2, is KAGVTQTPRYLIKTRGQQVTLSCSPISGHRSVSWYQQTPGQGLQFLFEYFSETQRNKGNFPGRFSGRQFSNSRSEMNVSTLELGDSALYLCASSLRQGIDYTFGSGTRLTVV.

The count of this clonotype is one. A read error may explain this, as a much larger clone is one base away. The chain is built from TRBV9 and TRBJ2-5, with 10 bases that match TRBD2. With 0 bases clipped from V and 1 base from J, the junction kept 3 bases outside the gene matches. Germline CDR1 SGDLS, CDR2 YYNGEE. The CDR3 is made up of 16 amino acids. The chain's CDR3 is CASSVGAGGSQETQYF. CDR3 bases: TGTGCCAGCAGCGTAGGAGCGGGAGGGTCCCAAGAGACCCAGTACTTC.

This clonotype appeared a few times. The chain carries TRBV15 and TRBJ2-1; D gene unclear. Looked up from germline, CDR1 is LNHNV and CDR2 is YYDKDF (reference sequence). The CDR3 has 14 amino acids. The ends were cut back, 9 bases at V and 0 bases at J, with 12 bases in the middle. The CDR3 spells CATTPDVSYNEQFF. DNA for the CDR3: TGTGCCACTACCCCGGACGTCTCCTACAATGAGCAGTTCTTC.

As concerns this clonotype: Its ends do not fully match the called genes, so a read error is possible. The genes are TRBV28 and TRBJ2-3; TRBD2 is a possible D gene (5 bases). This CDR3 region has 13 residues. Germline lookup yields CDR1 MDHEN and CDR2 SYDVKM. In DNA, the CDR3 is TGTGCCAGCAGTTTAGGGAGCGCAGATACGCAGTGTTTT. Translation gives CASSLGSADTQCF.

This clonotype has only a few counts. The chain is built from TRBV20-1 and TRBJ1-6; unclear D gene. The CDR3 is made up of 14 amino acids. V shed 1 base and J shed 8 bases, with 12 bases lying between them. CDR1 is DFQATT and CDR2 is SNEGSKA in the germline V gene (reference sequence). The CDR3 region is CSARAYGGDSPLHF. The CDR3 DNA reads TGCAGTGCTAGAGCTTACGGCGGGGATTCACCCCTCCACTTT.

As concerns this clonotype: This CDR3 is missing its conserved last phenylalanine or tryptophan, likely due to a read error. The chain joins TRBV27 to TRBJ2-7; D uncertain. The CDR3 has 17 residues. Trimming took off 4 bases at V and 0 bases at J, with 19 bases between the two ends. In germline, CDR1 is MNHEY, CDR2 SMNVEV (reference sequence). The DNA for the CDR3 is TGTGCCAGCAGTTACTATTCCGGACGGTCAAGCTCCTACGAGCAGTACTCC. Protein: CASSYYSGRSSSYEQYS.